This is a list of T cell receptor beta chains from one sample in a study of CD8 T cells in ankylosing spondylitis. TCRdb reanalysed the 5' RACE reads using MiXCR and keeps one entry per CDR3 protein. In the table there are some 140,000 distinct CDR3 sequences, roughly 8% of which are singletons. The sample comprised synovial fluid, either unsorted or a sorted T cell fraction (not recorded which). These receptors were collected from a male donor with ankylosing spondylitis. Both conserved end residues are part of each CDR3. The D gene is left open where the match is weak. Not all rows give a size; the values are once, few, many and, for expanded clones, a class.

size	V	J	D	CDR3	DNA
few	TRBV11-3	TRBJ2-1	TRBD2	CASSQDGRGNEQFF	TGTGCCAGCAGCCAAGATGGGAGGGGAAATGAGCAGTTCTTC
NA	TRBV18	TRBJ2-7	NA	CASSPSGGYEQYF	TGTGCCAGCTCACCCTCTGGAGGGTACGAGCAGTACTTC
many	TRBV2	TRBJ1-1	NA	CASSAGAGTEAFF	TGTGCCAGCAGTGCAGGGGCCGGGACTGAAGCTTTCTTT
many	TRBV20-1	TRBJ1-2	NA	CSPGGNYGYTF	TGCAGTCCGGGGGGTAACTATGGCTACACCTTC
many	TRBV11-2	TRBJ2-1	NA	CASSLEGHRTKDSNEQFF	TGTGCCAGCAGCTTAGAGGGACACCGGACAAAAGATTCCAATGAGCAGTTCTTC
NA	TRBV4-3	TRBJ2-3	TRBD2	CASSQGLADTDTQYF	TGCGCCAGCAGCCAAGGACTAGCGGACACAGATACGCAGTATTTT
many	TRBV6-2/TRBV6-3	TRBJ2-7	NA	CASGDGNSYEQYF	TGTGCCAGCGGGGACGGGAACTCCTACGAGCAGTACTTC
many	TRBV18	TRBJ2-5	TRBD1	CASSPNSRDRFLSSETQYF	TGTGCCAGCTCACCCAACTCCCGGGACAGGTTTCTATCCTCAGAGACCCAGTACTTC
many	TRBV7-2	TRBJ2-7	NA	CASSKNPAYEQYF	TGTGCCAGCAGCAAAAACCCAGCCTACGAGCAGTACTTC
NA	TRBV4-1	TRBJ1-1	NA	CASSQGLQANTEAFF	TGCGCCAGCAGCCAAGGTTTACAGGCGAACACTGAAGCTTTCTTT
many	TRBV4-3	TRBJ2-7	NA	CASSQPSPMGPIYEQYF	TGCGCCAGCAGCCAACCTTCCCCAATGGGACCGATCTACGAGCAGTACTTC
many	TRBV28	TRBJ2-5	TRBD1	CASSSTGGVETQYF	TGTGCCAGCAGTTCAACAGGGGGAGTAGAGACCCAGTACTTC
NA	TRBV4-1	TRBJ2-1	NA	CASSESWGPRSPYPQFF	TGCGCCAGCAGCGAATCTTGGGGTCCTCGGAGCCCTTACCCCCAGTTCTTC
few	TRBV2	TRBJ2-3	TRBD2	CAGAGLAGGDTQYF	TGTGCCGGAGCGGGGTTGGCGGGGGGCGATACGCAGTATTTT
NA	TRBV28	TRBJ1-2	NA	CASSLPGLSQQAYGYTF	TGTGCCAGCAGCCTCCCTGGCTTATCCCAACAGGCTTATGGCTACACCTTC
few	TRBV18	TRBJ2-3	TRBD1	CASSSMRTGVVDTQYF	TGTGCCAGCTCATCCATGAGGACAGGGGTAGTGGATACGCAGTATTTT
many	TRBV20-1	TRBJ2-1	NA	CSYSRGPFNEQFF	TGCAGTTATTCCCGGGGCCCCTTTAATGAGCAGTTCTTC
many	TRBV7-6	TRBJ2-3	NA	CASSLSGLVSTDTQYF	TGTGCCAGCAGCTTGTCGGGACTTGTAAGCACAGATACGCAGTATTTT
NA	TRBV30	TRBJ1-3	NA	CAWAGNFAGNTIYF	TGTGCCTGGGCAGGGAATTTTGCTGGAAACACCATATATTTT
few	TRBV7-2	TRBJ2-1	TRBD2	CASSSLAASYNEQFF	TGTGCCAGCAGCTCGCTAGCGGCCTCCTACAATGAGCAGTTCTTC
many	TRBV5-1	TRBJ2-2	NA	CASSPTGGQGGELFF	TGCGCCAGCAGCCCCACTGGCGGGCAAGGCGGGGAGCTGTTTTTT
few	TRBV5-6	TRBJ2-5	NA	CASSLRGQETQYF	TGTGCCAGCAGCTTGAGGGGGCAAGAGACCCAGTACTTC
many	TRBV18	TRBJ2-4	NA	CASSPGSGSRGIQYF	TGTGCCAGCTCACCTGGTTCAGGGTCGAGGGGCATTCAGTACTTC
many	TRBV11-2	TRBJ1-5	NA	CASSLELEGPNQPQHF	TGTGCCAGCAGCTTAGAATTAGAGGGGCCCAATCAGCCCCAGCATTTT
NA	TRBV6-6	TRBJ1-3	NA	CASMVGNTIYF	TGTGCCAGCATGGTAGGAAACACCATATATTTT
many	TRBV12-3/TRBV12-4	TRBJ2-2	NA	CASSLIENTGELFF	TGTGCCAGCAGTTTAATAGAGAACACCGGGGAGCTGTTTTTT
many	TRBV7-2	TRBJ2-5	TRBD1	CASSPQTGAEETQYF	TGTGCCAGCAGCCCTCAGACAGGGGCGGAGGAGACCCAGTACTTC
few	TRBV6-5	TRBJ2-1	NA	CASSYMAGANEQFF	TGTGCCAGCAGTTATATGGCAGGGGCCAATGAGCAGTTCTTC
many	TRBV5-1	TRBJ2-3	NA	CASSPDSITRNTQYF	TGCGCCAGCAGCCCAGACTCGATCACGAGGAATACGCAGTATTTT
few	TRBV29-1	TRBJ1-4	NA	CSVGVNLREKLFF	TGCAGCGTTGGGGTTAATTTACGTGAAAAACTGTTTTTT
NA	TRBV20-1	TRBJ2-3	NA	CSARDWFTDTQYF	TGCAGTGCTAGAGATTGGTTCACAGATACGCAGTATTTT
many	TRBV7-8	TRBJ1-1	TRBD1	CASSLLGTGETEAFF	TGTGCCAGCAGCTTACTTGGGACAGGGGAAACTGAAGCTTTCTTT
many	TRBV5-1	TRBJ2-5	TRBD2	CASRNSGGKETQYF	TGCGCCAGCAGGAATAGCGGGGGTAAAGAGACCCAGTACTTC
many	TRBV6-5	TRBJ2-7	NA	CASSYSLSSYEQYF	TGTGCCAGCAGTTACTCGCTCAGTTCCTACGAGCAGTACTTC
NA	TRBV5-5	TRBJ2-3	NA	CASSPGKATDTQYF	TGTGCCAGCAGTCCAGGGAAGGCCACAGATACGCAGTATTTT
once	TRBV30	TRBJ2-5	NA	CAWRETWETQYF	TGTGCCTGGAGAGAAACGTGGGAGACCCAGTACTTC
many	TRBV18	TRBJ1-2	TRBD1	CASSPGQNSLDYGYTF	TGTGCCAGCTCACCGGGACAGAACTCCCTTGACTATGGCTACACCTTC
NA	TRBV7-9	TRBJ2-3	TRBD2	CASSAWSGRDPDTQYF	TGTGCCAGCAGCGCCTGGTCCGGGAGGGACCCAGATACGCAGTATTTT
NA	TRBV20-1	TRBJ2-1	NA	CSASQDSDYNEQFF	TGCAGTGCTAGTCAGGACTCAGACTACAATGAGCAGTTCTTC
many	TRBV20-1	TRBJ1-2	TRBD1	CSALQRDRAVYTF	TGCAGTGCCCTTCAGAGGGACAGGGCGGTGTACACCTTC
NA	TRBV6-1	TRBJ1-1	NA	CASGRGHQNTEAFF	TGTGCCAGCGGACGGGGACACCAGAACACTGAAGCTTTCTTT
NA	TRBV28	TRBJ2-1	NA	CASSFGGANNEQFF	TGTGCCAGCAGTTTCGGCGGGGCAAACAATGAGCAGTTCTTC
few	TRBV28	TRBJ2-5	NA	CASSRTGLETQYF	TGTGCCAGCAGTCGTACAGGATTAGAGACCCAGTACTTC
few	TRBV7-8	TRBJ2-7	TRBD2	CASSPRVLAVSSYEQYF	TGTGCCAGCAGCCCAAGAGTCCTAGCGGTAAGCTCCTACGAGCAGTACTTC
few	TRBV10-3	TRBJ1-2	TRBD1	CAISGTAGYGYTF	TGTGCCATCAGCGGGACAGCAGGATATGGCTACACCTTC
NA	TRBV7-7	TRBJ2-3	TRBD2	CASSPMAGGADTQYF	TGTGCTAGCAGCCCCATGGCGGGAGGGGCAGATACGCAGTATTTT
NA	TRBV11-2	TRBJ1-1	NA	CASSFFQEAFF	TGTGCCAGCAGCTTCTTCCAGGAGGCTTTCTTT
few	TRBV28	TRBJ1-1	NA	CASSDPPTHEAFF	TGTGCCAGCAGTGACCCTCCGACCCATGAAGCTTTCTTT